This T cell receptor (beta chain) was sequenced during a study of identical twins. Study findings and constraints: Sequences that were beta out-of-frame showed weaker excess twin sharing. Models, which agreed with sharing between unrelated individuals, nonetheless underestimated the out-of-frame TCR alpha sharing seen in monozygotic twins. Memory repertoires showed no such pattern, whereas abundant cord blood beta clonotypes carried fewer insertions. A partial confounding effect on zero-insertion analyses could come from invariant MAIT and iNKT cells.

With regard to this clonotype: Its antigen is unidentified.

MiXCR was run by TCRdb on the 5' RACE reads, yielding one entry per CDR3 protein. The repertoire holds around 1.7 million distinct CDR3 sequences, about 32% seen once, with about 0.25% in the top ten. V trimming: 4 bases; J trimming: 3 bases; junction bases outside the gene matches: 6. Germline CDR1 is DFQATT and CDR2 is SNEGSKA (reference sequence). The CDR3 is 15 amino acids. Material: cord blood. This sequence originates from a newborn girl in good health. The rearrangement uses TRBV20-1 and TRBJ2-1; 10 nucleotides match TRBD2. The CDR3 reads CSANQAGGDYNEQFF. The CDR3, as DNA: TGCAGTGCTAACCAAGCGGGGGGGGACTACAATGAGCAGTTCTTC.